Shown below are 21 T cell receptor beta chains from a single sample sequenced in a study of response to subunit inactivated influenza vaccine. Using its own MiXCR run on the RT-PCR reads, TCRdb lists one record per CDR3 protein. The sample lists about 520,000 distinct CDR3 sequences; over 25% were seen once. This specimen consisted of CD4+ T cells sorted from PBMCs, obtained more than 4 days after vaccination. The receptors derive from a man aged 50 to 59 who received an inactivated influenza vaccine.

This chain connects TRBV20-1 to TRBJ1-2; a weak D match, TRBD1 (5 bases). Germline V gene data show CDR1 as DFQATT and CDR2 as SNEGSKA (reference sequence). This CDR3 spans 14 amino acids. V was pared by 5 bases and J by 2 bases, with 15 bases between. CDR3 in DNA: TGCAGTGCTTCCAGTGGGGGAACCAACTATGGCTACACCTTC. The encoded protein is CSASSGGTNYGYTF.

The chain combines TRBV29-1 with TRBJ2-1; 12 positions agree with TRBD1. CDR1 and CDR2 (germline): SQVTM, ANQGSEA. V gave up 7 bases and J gave up 8 bases; unmatched junction bases: 9. The CDR3 is 14 residues long. CDR3 amino acids: CSAMDGTGGYEQFF. CDR3 coding DNA: TGCAGCGCCATGGACGGGACAGGGGGCTATGAGCAGTTCTTC.

Details on this clonotype: The junction departs from germline at one end; a sequencing error may be responsible. The chain uses TRBV20-1 and TRBJ2-7; D gene uncertain. Germline CDR1 reads DFQATT; CDR2 reads SNEGSKA (reference sequence). The CDR3 loop spans 10 amino acids. Written as DNA, the CDR3 is TGCAGTTCTAGTCACTACGAGCAGTACTTC. Protein sequence: CSSSHYEQYF.

The chain uses TRBV20-1 and TRBJ2-1, with 9 bases matching TRBD1. Trimming took 3 bases from V and 7 from J; bases not matched to a gene: 4. Germline V CDR1 and CDR2: DFQATT, SNEGSKA (reference sequence). This CDR3 region has 13 residues. Here the CDR3 DNA reads TGCAGTGCTAGGAGGGACAGGGATAATGAGCAGTTCTTC. This encodes CSARRDRDNEQFF.

This clonotype was observed a handful of times. This rearrangement joins TRBV5-1 to TRBJ1-1; 7 bases match TRBD1. V was clipped by 4 bases and J by 1 base; unmatched bases: 7. This CDR3 comprises 15 residues. In germline, CDR1 is SGHRS, CDR2 YFSETQ. The CDR3 here is CASSDEGQPNTEAFF. CDR3 nucleotide sequence: TGCGCCAGCAGCGACGAGGGACAGCCGAACACTGAAGCTTTCTTT.

This clonotype was recorded a few times. This chain uses TRBV7-8 with TRBJ2-7; 11 bases fit TRBD2. The germline gives CDR1 SGHVS, CDR2 FQNEAQ. V lost 7 bases and J lost 6; bases outside the gene matches: 8. CDR3 length: 14 residues. The CDR3 loop is CASKPASGRSEQYF. DNA of the CDR3: TGTGCCAGCAAACCGGCTAGCGGGAGGTCCGAGCAGTACTTC.

This clonotype was detected only a few times. This chain links TRBV7-3 with TRBJ2-6; D is ambiguous. The CDR3 extends over 16 amino acids. Trimming removed 1 base from V and 1 base from J, with 8 bases in between. Germline V gene data show CDR1 as SGHTA and CDR2 as FQGTGA. The CDR3 DNA follows: TGTGCCAGCAGCTTAAGGGGTACATCTGGGGCCAACGTCCTGACTTTC. Its translation: CASSLRGTSGANVLTF.

This clonotype has a single count. This rearrangement joins TRBV6-2 or TRBV6-3 to TRBJ2-3; D unclear. From germline, CDR1 is MNHEY and CDR2 SVGEGT. This CDR3 is 14 amino acids long. The V gene lost 5 bases and the J gene lost 3 bases, with 12 bases spanning the gap. CDR3 bases: TGTGCCAGCAGTACCTTCGGCACAACAGATACGCAGTATTTT. Residues: CASSTFGTTDTQYF.

The chain joins TRBV7-6 to TRBJ2-3; tentative D call: TRBD2 (6 bases). This CDR3 comprises 17 residues. Germline CDR1 is SGHVS and CDR2 is FNYEAQ. Trimming removed 5 bases from V and 2 bases from J, with 20 bases in between. DNA of the CDR3: TGTGCCAGCAGCCCGAGCTATGCGGGAATTCCCACAGATACGCAGTATTTT. This codes for CASSPSYAGIPTDTQYF.

This clonotype was observed a handful of times. V usage is TRBV14 and J usage is TRBJ2-1, with TRBD1 as a possible D gene (5 bases). The CDR3 loop spans 16 amino acids. CDR1 and CDR2 (germline): SGHDN, FVKESK. V lost 2 bases to trimming and J lost 0 bases, with 11 bases between them. CDR3 loop: CASSQRGSFSYNEQFF. The DNA for the CDR3 is TGTGCCAGCAGCCAAAGGGGTAGTTTCTCCTACAATGAGCAGTTCTTC.

The genes are TRBV15 and TRBJ1-5; no firm D call. This CDR3 has 15 amino acids. V was trimmed by 0 bases and J by 5 bases, leaving 11 bases between them. CDR1 is LNHNV, CDR2 YYDKDF, per germline (reference sequence). CDR3 sequence (DNA): TGTGCCACCAGCAGAGATAAACGGTTCCATCAGCCCCAGCATTTT. Translation gives CATSRDKRFHQPQHF.

The rearrangement joins TRBV7-9 to TRBJ2-7; tentative D call: TRBD1 (5 bases). V was clipped by 3 bases and J by 3 bases, with 12 bases between them. Germline V gives CDR1 SEHNR, CDR2 FQNEAQ (reference sequence). The CDR3 consists of 14 residues. The CDR3 bases are TGTGCCAGCAGCTTGGCGACAGAGTTCTACGAGCAGTACTTC. The encoded protein is CASSLATEFYEQYF.

This chain links TRBV7-2 with TRBJ1-6, with no clear D. Germline loops: CDR1 SGHTA, CDR2 FQGNSA. CDR3 size: 12 residues. Trimming removed 1 base at V and 10 bases at J, with 5 bases between. Written as DNA, the CDR3 is TGTGCCAGCAGCTTAGGGCGATCACCCCTCCACTTT. It translates to CASSLGRSPLHF.

This chain links TRBV6-2 or TRBV6-3 with TRBJ2-2; D unresolved. The CDR3 is 13 amino acids. The germline gives CDR1 MNHEY, CDR2 SVGEGT. Trimming shortened V by 4 bases and J by 3 bases, and 6 bases separated the two germline ends. DNA for the CDR3: TGTGCCAGCAGTTTTGCGTACACCGGGGAGCTGTTTTTT. It translates to CASSFAYTGELFF.

This clonotype has ten or more counts. The chain carries TRBV5-1 and TRBJ2-1; 8 bases align to TRBD2. The CDR3 runs 18 residues. Germline trimming cut 0 bases from V and 4 bases from J; bases unmatched to any gene: 12. Germline-derived CDR1 and CDR2 are SGHRS and YFSETQ. CDR3 DNA sequence: TGCGCCAGCAGCTTGGGACAGATTGGACTAGCTTATTACAATGAGCAGTTCTTC. It codes for CASSLGQIGLAYYNEQFF.

The chain links TRBV3-1 to TRBJ2-7, with 12 bases fitting TRBD1. Germline V CDR1 and CDR2: LGHDT, YNNKEL (reference sequence). V lost 3 bases and J lost 6; bases outside the gene matches: 6. The CDR3 length is 15 residues. The CDR3 DNA reads TGTGCCAGCAGCCAGACCGGGACAGGGGGCATCGAGCAGTACTTC. Amino acids: CASSQTGTGGIEQYF.

The chain uses TRBV9 and TRBJ2-1; 11 bases fit TRBD2. The CDR3 covers 15 residues. V lost 5 bases to trimming and J lost 5 bases; unmatched junction nucleotides: 6. Per germline, CDR1 SGDLS and CDR2 YYNGEE. The CDR3 coding sequence is TGTGCCAGCAGTCCACTAGCGGGAGCAAACAATGAGCAGTTCTTC. The encoded protein is CASSPLAGANNEQFF.

This clonotype was seen a handful of times. V usage is TRBV7-9 and J usage is TRBJ1-5; 7 bases match TRBD1. The CDR3 has 16 residues. Germline CDR1 and CDR2: SEHNR and FQNEAQ (reference sequence). Trimming at V came to 2 bases and at J to 3 bases, leaving 7 bases not matched to a gene. Here the CDR3 DNA reads TGTGCCAGCAGCTTATCTCGACAGGGTTTCAATCAGCCCCAGCATTTT. Protein product: CASSLSRQGFNQPQHF.

The chain uses TRBV9 and TRBJ1-1; 8 nucleotides match TRBD1. CDR3 length equals 16 residues. From germline, CDR1 is SGDLS and CDR2 YYNGEE. The junction had 6 bases not matched to a gene; V was cut back by 2 bases and J by 0 bases. CDR3 nucleotide sequence: TGTGCCAGCAGCGTGGGGCCGGACAGGGTGAACACTGAAGCTTTCTTT. Residues: CASSVGPDRVNTEAFF.

The V call is TRBV28, the J call TRBJ2-5; D uncertain. Germline V CDR1 and CDR2: MDHEN, SYDVKM. The CDR3 is 16 amino acids. V was shortened by 6 bases and J by 0 bases, with 17 bases between the two germline ends. The CDR3 region is CASSPTPYVDQETQYF. In nucleotides, the CDR3 is TGTGCCAGCAGCCCTACCCCCTACGTGGACCAAGAGACCCAGTACTTC.

This chain connects TRBV20-1 to TRBJ1-1; the match to TRBD1 covers 7 bases. V shed 6 bases and J 3 bases; nucleotides not matched to a gene: 7. CDR3 length: 13 residues. Looked up from germline, CDR1 is DFQATT and CDR2 is SNEGSKA (reference sequence). CDR3 loop: CSATQGYDTEAFF. The CDR3, as DNA: TGCAGTGCAACACAGGGGTATGACACTGAAGCTTTCTTT.